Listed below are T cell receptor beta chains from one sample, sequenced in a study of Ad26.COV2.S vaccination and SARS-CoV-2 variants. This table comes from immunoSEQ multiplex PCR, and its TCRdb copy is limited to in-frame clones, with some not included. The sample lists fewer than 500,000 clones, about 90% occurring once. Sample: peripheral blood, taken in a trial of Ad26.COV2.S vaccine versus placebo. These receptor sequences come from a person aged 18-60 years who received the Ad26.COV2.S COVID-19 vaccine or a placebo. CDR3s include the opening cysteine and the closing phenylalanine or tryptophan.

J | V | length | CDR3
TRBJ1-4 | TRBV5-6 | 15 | CASSLVGQSNEKLFF
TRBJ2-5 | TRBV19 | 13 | CASRDRGQETQYF
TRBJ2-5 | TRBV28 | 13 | CASSFSDRETQYF
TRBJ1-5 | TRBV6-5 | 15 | CASKREDRGVQPQHF
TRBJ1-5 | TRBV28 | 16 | CASSLVWEGSNQPQHF
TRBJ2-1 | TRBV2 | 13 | CASSAANMGEQFF
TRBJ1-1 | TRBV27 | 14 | CASSSTQKPTEAFF
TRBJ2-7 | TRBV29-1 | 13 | CSVVKGGTYEQYF
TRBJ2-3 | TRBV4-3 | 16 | CASSQDRDSSQDTQYF
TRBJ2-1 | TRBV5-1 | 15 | CASSFAGVTYNEQFF
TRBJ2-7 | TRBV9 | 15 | CASSVATGSSYEQYF
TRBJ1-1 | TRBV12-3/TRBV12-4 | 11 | CASITRTEAFF
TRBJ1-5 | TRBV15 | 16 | CATSSGGQGHNQPQHF
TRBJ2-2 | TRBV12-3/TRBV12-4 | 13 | CASSSTRGMELFF
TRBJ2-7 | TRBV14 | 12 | CASSRSSYEQYF
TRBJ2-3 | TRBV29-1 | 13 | CSVDWREGPRQYF
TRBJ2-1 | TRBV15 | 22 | CATSRDWGTSGFFTPSYNEQFF
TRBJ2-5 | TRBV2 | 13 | CASSREFGETQYF
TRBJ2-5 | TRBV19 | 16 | CASSTRLAGGGETQYF
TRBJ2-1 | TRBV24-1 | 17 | CATSDFSSGRAVNEQFF
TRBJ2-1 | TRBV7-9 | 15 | CASSPGLADNNEQFF
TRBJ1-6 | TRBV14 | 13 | CASSQDRNSPLHF
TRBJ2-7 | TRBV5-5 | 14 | CASSLAGGGYEQYF
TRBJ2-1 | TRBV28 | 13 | CAIRDSGRGEQFF
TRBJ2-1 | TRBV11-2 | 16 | CASSFLPGLGNNEQFF
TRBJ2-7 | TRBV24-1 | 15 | CATSDSAGLRKVQYF
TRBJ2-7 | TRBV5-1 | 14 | CASSLADTSSEQYF
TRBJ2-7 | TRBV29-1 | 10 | CSVVTYEQYF
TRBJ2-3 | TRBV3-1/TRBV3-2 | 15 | CASSQAGGPIDTQYF
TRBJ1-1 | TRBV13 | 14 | CASSLSPGGGEAFF
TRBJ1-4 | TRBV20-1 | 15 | CSASIEGSANEKLFF
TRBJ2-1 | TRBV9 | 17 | CASGKGTGTSSYNEQFF
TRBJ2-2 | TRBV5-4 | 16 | CASRATSGSYTGELFF
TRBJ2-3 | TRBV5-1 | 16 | CASSLGQGQQTDTQYF
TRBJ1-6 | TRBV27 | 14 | CASSPGAWDSPLHF
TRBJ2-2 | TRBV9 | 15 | CASSLSGSGTGELFF
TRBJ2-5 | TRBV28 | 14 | CASSRLAGRETQYF
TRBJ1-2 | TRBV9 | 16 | CASSEAPSDRGHGYTF
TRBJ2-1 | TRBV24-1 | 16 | CATSDPQGALDNEQFF
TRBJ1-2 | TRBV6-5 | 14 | CASSERYSGYGYTF
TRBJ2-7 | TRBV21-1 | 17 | CASSKDGPSGRSAEQYF
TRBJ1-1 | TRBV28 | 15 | CASSRSGKVNTEAFF
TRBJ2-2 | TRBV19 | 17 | CASSSTAGGPNTGELFF
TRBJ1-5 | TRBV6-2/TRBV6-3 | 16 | CASSYGGRGWNQPQHF
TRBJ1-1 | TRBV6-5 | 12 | CASSPRTGFDFF
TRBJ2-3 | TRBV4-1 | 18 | CASSQDQKRADGTDTQYF
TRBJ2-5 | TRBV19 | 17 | CASDTGGGSSSRGTQYF
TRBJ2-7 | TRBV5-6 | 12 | CASSLVGKEQYF
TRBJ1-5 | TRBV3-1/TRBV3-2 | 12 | CASSQNNQPQHF
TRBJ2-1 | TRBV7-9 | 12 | CASSPTSDEQFF
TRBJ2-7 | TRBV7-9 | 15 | CASSSRTGGNYEQYF
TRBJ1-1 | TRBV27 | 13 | CASSRTGNPEAFF
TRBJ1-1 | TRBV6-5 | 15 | CASRIRTGMNTEAFF
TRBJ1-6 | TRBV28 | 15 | CASSGISSYNSPLHF
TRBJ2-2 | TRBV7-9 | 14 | CASSPDRYTGELFF